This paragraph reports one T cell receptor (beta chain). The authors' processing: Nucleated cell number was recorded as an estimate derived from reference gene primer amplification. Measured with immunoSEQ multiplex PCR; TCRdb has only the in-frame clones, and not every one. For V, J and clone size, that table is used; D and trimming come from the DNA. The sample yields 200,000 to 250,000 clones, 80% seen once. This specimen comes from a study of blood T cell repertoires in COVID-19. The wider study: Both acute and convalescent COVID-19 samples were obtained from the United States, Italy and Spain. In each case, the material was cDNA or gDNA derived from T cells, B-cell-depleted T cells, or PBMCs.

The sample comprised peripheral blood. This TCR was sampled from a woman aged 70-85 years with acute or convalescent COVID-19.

The CDR3 loop is CASSPGGSGSYGYTF. CDR3 coding DNA: TGCGCCAGCAGCCCTGGCGGGTCGGGCTCTTATGGCTACACCTTC. The chain is built from TRBV5-1 and TRBJ1-2, with D unresolved. Trimming removed 4 bases from V and 5 bases from J, with 18 bases in between. The CDR3 consists of 15 residues. CDR1 is SGHRS and CDR2 is YFSETQ in the germline V gene.